This T cell receptor beta chain was retrieved from a study of blood T cell repertoires in COVID-19. Whole-study context: Samples came from the United States, Italy and Spain, spanning acute and convalescent COVID-19. T cells, B-cell-depleted T cells, or PBMCs supplied cDNA or gDNA.

Original handling: Counts of nucleated cells, estimated from reference gene primer amplification, were obtained. Assay used: immunoSEQ multiplex PCR; TCRdb lists only in-frame clones, some missing. V, J and clone size are those of that table, while D and trimming were read from the DNA. The sample has 200,000 to 300,000 clones; just under 85% are singletons. Germline lookup yields CDR1 SQVTM and CDR2 ANQGSEA. CDR3 length: 13 residues. J was trimmed by 3 bases and V by 5 bases; bases with no gene match: 4. The TCR originated in a woman in her sixties with active or convalescent COVID-19. Sequencing was performed on peripheral blood. The chain links TRBV29-1 to TRBJ1-5; 7 bases match TRBD1. The CDR3 loop reads CSVSRGINQPQHF. The DNA for the CDR3 is TGCAGCGTTTCCAGGGGGATCAATCAGCCCCAGCATTTT.